This T cell receptor beta chain was documented in a study of blood T cell repertoires in COVID-19. Background on the study: Material from acute and convalescent COVID-19 was sourced from the United States, Italy and Spain.

From germline, CDR1 is SNHLY and CDR2 FYNNEI. V lost 4 bases to trimming and J lost 8 bases, with 6 bases between them. The CDR3 consists of 12 residues. Before being deemed recovered, Cohort 3 donors had two negative PCRs, clearance, or symptom resolution. Repertoires were generated with immunoSEQ multiplex PCR, while TCRdb's copy carries only in-frame clones and drops some. The profile shows almost 400,000 clones, 85% to 90% of them singletons. This TCR was sampled from a woman aged 30 to 39 who had recovered from COVID-19. This chain connects TRBV2 to TRBJ1-6, with D unclear. Sequenced material: PBMCs or T cells enriched from blood (not recorded which). CDR3 DNA sequence: TGTGCCAGCAGTGTGGGAGATTCACCCCTCCACTTT. This translates into CASSVGDSPLHF. The full variable domain, rest sourced from reference TRBV2 and TRBJ1-6, is EPEVTQTPSHQVTQMGQEVILRCVPISNHLYFYWYRQILGQKVEFLVSFYNNEISEKSEIFDDQFSVERPDGSNFTLKIRSTKLEDSAMYFCASSVGDSPLHFGNGTRLTVT.